This entry concerns a single TCR beta chain. Its target is not known. Repertoires were generated with immunoSEQ multiplex PCR, while TCRdb's copy carries only in-frame clones and drops some. The table includes about 94,000 clones, 90% to 95% detected once. CDR1 is DFQATT and CDR2 is SNEGSKA in the germline V gene (reference sequence). This CDR3 region has 11 residues. The V end was cut by 5 bases, the J end by 4 bases, with 8 bases between. The data are from a study of OX40 agonist ivuxolimab in advanced cancers. Study results and limitations: Expanded peripheral T cell antigen specificity was not determined.

Sample: CD4+ or CD8+ T cells sorted from blood, taken in a trial of the OX40 agonist ivuxolimab. The source of this sequence is an adult with an advanced solid tumor such as melanoma, head and neck, liver or kidney cancer. V gene TRBV20-1 combines with J gene TRBJ2-5; D is unresolved. The CDR3 here is CSADYVETQYF. The CDR3 coding sequence is TGCAGTGCTGATTACGTAGAGACCCAGTACTTC.